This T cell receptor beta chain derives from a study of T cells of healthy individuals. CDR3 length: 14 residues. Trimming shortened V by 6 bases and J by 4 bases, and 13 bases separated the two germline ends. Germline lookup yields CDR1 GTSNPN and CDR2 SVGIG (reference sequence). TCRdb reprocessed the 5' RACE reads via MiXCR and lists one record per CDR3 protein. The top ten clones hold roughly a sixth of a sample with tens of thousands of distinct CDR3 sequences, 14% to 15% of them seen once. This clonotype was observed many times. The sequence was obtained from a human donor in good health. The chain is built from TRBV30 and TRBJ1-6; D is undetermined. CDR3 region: CACRLNNYNSPLHF. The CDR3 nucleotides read TGTGCCTGCCGCCTGAATAATTATAATTCACCCCTCCACTTT.